Below are 9 T cell receptor beta chains sequenced from a single sample in a study of chemoradiotherapy in HPV16-positive cancers. Profiling relied on immunoSEQ multiplex PCR, and the TCRdb table lists in-frame clones only, not all of them. The data contain about 66,000 clones, around nine tenths of them seen just once; the ten biggest clones take up 4% to 5%. The source was blood, collected from a patient who underwent chemoradiotherapy. The receptors were sampled from a human donor with HPV-associated anogenital cancer.

The rearrangement uses TRBV5-6 and TRBJ1-5; 7 nucleotides align to TRBD1. V was clipped by 4 bases and J by 1 base; unmatched bases: 5. The CDR3 loop spans 15 amino acids. Germline V lookup: CDR1 SGHDT, CDR2 YYEEEE. CDR3 coding DNA: TGTGCCAGCAGCAAAGGGGGCCGCAGCAATCAGCCCCAGCATTTT. It yields the protein CASSKGGRSNQPQHF.

This clone was observed once. This chain's CDR3 is CASSSRGAGGYNEQFF. CDR3 nucleotides: TGCGCCAGCAGCTCCCGGGGAGCGGGGGGGTACAATGAGCAGTTCTTC. V usage is TRBV5-1 and J usage is TRBJ2-1; 10 bases are a match to TRBD2. With V trimmed by 3 bases and J by 4 bases, 7 bases remained unmatched. The CDR3 is 16 amino acids. Germline lookup yields CDR1 SGHRS and CDR2 YFSETQ.

The chain recombines TRBV6-1 with TRBJ1-1; D may be TRBD1 (6 bases). This CDR3 comprises 13 residues. The ends were cut back, 10 bases at V and 4 bases at J, with 16 bases in the middle. Germline CDR1 is MNHNS and CDR2 is SASEGT. CDR3 protein: CATGTRGATEAFF. The CDR3 nucleotides read TGTGCCACCGGGACGAGGGGGGCCACTGAAGCTTTCTTT.

CDR3 sequence (DNA): TGCGCCAGCAGCTTGGAAAACAGGGGCGAAGCTTTCTTT. Encoded protein: CASSLENRGEAFF. V is TRBV5-1 and J is TRBJ1-1, with 7 bases matching TRBD1. This CDR3 spans 13 amino acids. With 0 bases clipped from V and 8 bases from J, the junction kept 4 bases outside the gene matches. CDR1 and CDR2 (germline): SGHRS, YFSETQ.

The chain carries TRBV30 and TRBJ2-5; D might be TRBD1 (6 bases). The CDR3 consists of 15 residues. Germline V gene lookup returns CDR1 GTSNPN and CDR2 SVGIG (reference sequence). V dropped 2 bases and J dropped 7 bases, with 20 bases sitting between them. The chain's CDR3 is CAWSSDLTGHRTQYF. The DNA for the CDR3 is TGTGCCTGGAGTTCCGATCTTACAGGGCATCGGACCCAGTACTTC.

The chain links TRBV5-1 to TRBJ1-5; D possibly corresponds to TRBD1 (6 bases). V lost 4 bases and J 6 bases, leaving 17 bases between the germline ends. The CDR3 length is 15 residues. Germline CDR1 is SGHRS and CDR2 is YFSETQ. The CDR3 coding sequence is TGCGCCAGCAGCCCCGGGGCAGGGGAAGGTCAGCCCCAGCATTTT. The encoded protein is CASSPGAGEGQPQHF. Full variable domain (missing parts from reference TRBV5-1 and TRBJ1-5): KAGVTQTPRYLIKTRGQQVTLSCSPISGHRSVSWYQQTPGQGLQFLFEYFSETQRNKGNFPGRFSGRQFSNSRSEMNVSTLELGDSALYLCASSPGAGEGQPQHFGDGTRLSIL.

The J gene is TRBJ1-3, the V gene TRBV5-1; no definite D call. CDR1 and CDR2 (germline): SGHRS, YFSETQ. CDR3 length: 14 amino acids. Trimming shortened V by 5 bases and J by 1 base, and 10 bases separated the two germline ends. CDR3 residues: CASSEGRSGNTIYF. CDR3 nucleotides: TGCGCCAGCAGTGAGGGCAGGTCTGGAAACACCATATATTTT. The full variable domain, in which reference TRBV5-1 and TRBJ1-3 provide the parts outside the CDR3, is KAGVTQTPRYLIKTRGQQVTLSCSPISGHRSVSWYQQTPGQGLQFLFEYFSETQRNKGNFPGRFSGRQFSNSRSEMNVSTLELGDSALYLCASSEGRSGNTIYFGEGSWLTVV.

The V gene is TRBV11-2, the J gene TRBJ1-2; TRBD1 matches at 9 bases. Germline V gives CDR1 SGHAT, CDR2 FQNNGV. After removal of 5 bases from V and 7 bases from J, the junction contained 5 bases not matched to a gene. This CDR3 has 13 residues. The CDR3 spells CASSAGTGFGYTF. The CDR3 nucleotides are TGTGCCAGCAGCGCCGGGACAGGGTTTGGCTACACCTTC.

The chain couples TRBV23-1 to TRBJ1-5; the D is unclear. TRBV23-1 is an ORF, and what it does is uncertain. Trimming removed 6 bases from V and 0 bases from J, with 18 bases in between. The length of the CDR3 is 17 residues. Here the CDR3 DNA reads TGCGCCAGCAGCCTAGTAGGGATAGGATTTAGCAATCAGCCCCAGCATTTT. Its protein product is CASSLVGIGFSNQPQHF.